The sequence of this TCR beta chain was determined in a study of T cell repertoires in cytomegalovirus infection (dated by TCRdb to between 2018 and 2021). Looking at the study overall: The HLA type of each donor mattered for the analysis, because public TCR beta signatures pointed to carriage of CMV infection along with the matching HLA type. What the research found in general, with its limitations: The ex vivo response was dominated by HLA-C-restricted CMV-specific TCR beta clonotypes, which also provided the single most frequent clonotype in two of eight donors. Carriers of CMV infection plus the relevant HLA type were discriminated by the cumulative frequency of public TCR beta family members in the study cohort and in an independent roughly 380-donor cohort.

Sequenced on an Illumina HiSeq 1500. TCRdb passed the public sequencing reads through fastp at Q25 and MiXCR, retaining productive beta sequences. When rows share a CDR3 protein, they turn into one entry using the most common DNA and genes. The sample profile shows hundreds of thousands of distinct CDR3 sequences; approximately 25% of them were found once. The ten largest clones represent approximately 8% of the sample. The germline V end is reduced by 3 bases and the J end by 8 bases; junction bases left unmatched: 9. Reading the germline V gene gives CDR1 LGHNA and CDR2 YSLEER. Including the terminal cysteine and phenylalanine, the CDR3 comprises 15 residues. The sequence is cut down to CDR3 DNA, 45 bases in frame from base 1. As to this clonotype: Its antigen remains unidentified. The sample holds no much larger clone one base away, and base qualities are not on file.

The sequence joins TRBV4-3 to TRBJ1-4, with 7 central nucleotides matching TRBD1. Sequencing was done on a sample of CD8+ T cells from PBMCs. This sequence was found in a human donor in good health (CMV status not recorded). Some clones in this sample may be carry-over from other donors' samples. The CDR3 region reads CASSHGPGGGEKLFF. Here is the DNA: TGCGCCAGCAGCCATGGACCAGGGGGAGGAGAAAAACTGTTTTTT.